This T cell receptor beta chain was identified in a study of cytomegalovirus exposure and HLA in healthy donors. Looking at the study overall: The 120 million or so unique TCR beta sequences, from roughly 170 million T cells, were found by an earlier analysis. Overall study results and limits: In all likelihood, a cluster of highly shared sequence variants was a sequencing artifact. An analysis was carried out at a later point. It showed that HLA-associated TCR beta chains were more clonally expanded than equally common non-associated chains. Per a prior analysis, the majority of TCR beta V segments were productive roughly 87% or roughly 30% of the time.

Per germline, CDR1 KGHSH and CDR2 LQKENI. This CDR3 comprises 20 residues. V gave up 4 bases and J gave up 2 bases; unmatched junction bases: 14. In the case of this clone: Its cognate antigen is unknown.

PCR amplification relied on 60 Vbeta primers (plus 13 Jbeta primers). Method: immunoSEQ multiplex PCR; TCRdb's copy keeps in-frame clones and lacks some. The sample's table shows over 65,000 clones. Specimen: PBMCs. The clonotype was recovered from a woman in her 30s in good health and CMV-seronegative. The V gene is TRBV18, the J gene TRBJ2-7, with 16 bases fitting TRBD2. The CDR3 bases are TGTGCCAGCTCACAGTGGGATGGGACTAGCGGGAGGGCAAGCGCCTACGAGCAGTACTTC. Its protein product is CASSQWDGTSGRASAYEQYF.